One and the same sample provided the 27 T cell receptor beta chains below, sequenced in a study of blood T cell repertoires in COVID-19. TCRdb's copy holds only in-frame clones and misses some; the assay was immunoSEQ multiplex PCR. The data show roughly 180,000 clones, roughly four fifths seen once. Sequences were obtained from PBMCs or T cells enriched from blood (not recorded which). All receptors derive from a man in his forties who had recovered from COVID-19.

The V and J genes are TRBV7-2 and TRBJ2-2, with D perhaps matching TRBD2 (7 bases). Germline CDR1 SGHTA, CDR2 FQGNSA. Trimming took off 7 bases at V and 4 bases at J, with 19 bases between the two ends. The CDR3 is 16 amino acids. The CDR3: CASTSGGGASTGELFF. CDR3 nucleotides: TGTGCCAGCACCTCGGGTGGGGGGGCTAGCACCGGGGAGCTGTTTTTT.

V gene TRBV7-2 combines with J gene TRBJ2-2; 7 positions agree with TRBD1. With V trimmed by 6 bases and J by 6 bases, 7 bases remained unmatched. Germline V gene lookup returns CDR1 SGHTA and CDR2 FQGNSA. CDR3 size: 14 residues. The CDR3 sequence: CASRPTGFAGELFF. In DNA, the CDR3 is TGTGCCAGCAGGCCGACAGGGTTTGCCGGGGAGCTGTTTTTT.

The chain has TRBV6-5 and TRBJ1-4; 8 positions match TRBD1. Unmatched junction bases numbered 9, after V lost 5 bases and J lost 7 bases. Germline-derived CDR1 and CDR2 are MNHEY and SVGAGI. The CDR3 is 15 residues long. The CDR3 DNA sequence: TGTGCCAGCAGTACGACTCAGGGGGCTGTTGAAAAACTGTTTTTT. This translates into CASSTTQGAVEKLFF.

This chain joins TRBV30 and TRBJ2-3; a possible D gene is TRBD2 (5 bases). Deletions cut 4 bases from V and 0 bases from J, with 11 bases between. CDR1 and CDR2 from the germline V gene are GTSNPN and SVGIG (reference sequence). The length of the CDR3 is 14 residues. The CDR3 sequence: CAWIGRTSTDTQYF. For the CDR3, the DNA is TGTGCCTGGATAGGGCGGACTAGCACAGATACGCAGTATTTT.

The CDR3 here is CASSLRGNSYEQYV. CDR3 nucleotide sequence: TGTGCCAGCAGTTTACGAGGCAACTCCTACGAGCAGTACGTC. This sequence joins TRBV27 and TRBJ2-7; D ambiguous. V was clipped by 2 bases and J by 0 bases, with 8 bases between them. The CDR3 is made up of 14 amino acids. Germline V gives CDR1 MNHEY, CDR2 SMNVEV (reference sequence).

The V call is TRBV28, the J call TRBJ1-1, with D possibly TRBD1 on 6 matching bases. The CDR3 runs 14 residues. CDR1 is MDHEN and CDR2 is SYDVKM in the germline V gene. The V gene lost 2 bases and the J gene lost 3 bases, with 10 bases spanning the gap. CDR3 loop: CASSLPTGHTEAFF. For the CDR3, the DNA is TGTGCCAGCAGTTTACCGACAGGTCACACTGAAGCTTTCTTT.

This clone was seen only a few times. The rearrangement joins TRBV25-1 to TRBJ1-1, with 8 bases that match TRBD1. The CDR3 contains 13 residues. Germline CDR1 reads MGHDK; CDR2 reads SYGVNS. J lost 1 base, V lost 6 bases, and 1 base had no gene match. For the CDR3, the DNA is TGTGCCAGCAGAGGACAGGGGAACACTGAAGCTTTCTTT. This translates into CASRGQGNTEAFF.

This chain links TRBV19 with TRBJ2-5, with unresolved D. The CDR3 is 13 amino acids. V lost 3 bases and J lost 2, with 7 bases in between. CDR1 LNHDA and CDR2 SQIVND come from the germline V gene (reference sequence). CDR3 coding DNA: TGTGCCAGTAGTATTTTTCTGCAAGAGACCCAGTACTTC. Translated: CASSIFLQETQYF. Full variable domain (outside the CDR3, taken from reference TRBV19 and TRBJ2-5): DGGITQSPKYLFRKEGQNVTLSCEQNLNHDAMYWYRQDPGQGLRLIYYSQIVNDFQKGDIAEGYSVSREKKESFPLTVTSAQKNPTAFYLCASSIFLQETQYFGPGTRLLVL.

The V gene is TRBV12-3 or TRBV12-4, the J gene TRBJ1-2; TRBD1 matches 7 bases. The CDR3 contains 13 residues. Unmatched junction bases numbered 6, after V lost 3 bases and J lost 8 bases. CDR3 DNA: TGTGCCAGCAGTTTTGGGACAGCTTACGGCTACACCTTC. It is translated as CASSFGTAYGYTF.

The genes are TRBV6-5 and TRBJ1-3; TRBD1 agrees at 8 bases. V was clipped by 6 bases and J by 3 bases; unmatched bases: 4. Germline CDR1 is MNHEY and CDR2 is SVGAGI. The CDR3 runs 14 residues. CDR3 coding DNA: TGTGCCAGCAGCCGGGGACAGGTTGGAAACACCATATATTTT. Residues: CASSRGQVGNTIYF.

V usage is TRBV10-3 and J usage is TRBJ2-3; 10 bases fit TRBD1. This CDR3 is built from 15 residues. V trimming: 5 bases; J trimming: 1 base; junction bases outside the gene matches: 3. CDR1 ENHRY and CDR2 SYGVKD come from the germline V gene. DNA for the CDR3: TGTGCCATCAGTAGGGACAGGGGCCGCACAGATACGCAGTATTTT. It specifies CAISRDRGRTDTQYF.

The chain's CDR3 is CASSRIRGWQPQHF. CDR3 nucleotides: TGTGCCAGCAGCCGGATTAGGGGGTGGCAGCCCCAGCATTTT. The rearrangement links TRBV6-5 to TRBJ1-5; possibly TRBD1 for D (6 bases). Germline CDR1 and CDR2: MNHEY and SVGAGI. With 6 bases removed from V and 7 bases from J, the gap between germline ends came to 16 bases. The CDR3 length is 14 residues.

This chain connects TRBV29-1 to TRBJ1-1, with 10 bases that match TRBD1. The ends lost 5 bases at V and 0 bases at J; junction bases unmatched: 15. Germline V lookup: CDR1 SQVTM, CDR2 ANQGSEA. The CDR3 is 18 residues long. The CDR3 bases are TGCAGCGTTTACGGAACAGAGACAGGGGGCGTCGTGAACACTGAAGCTTTCTTT. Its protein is CSVYGTETGGVVNTEAFF.

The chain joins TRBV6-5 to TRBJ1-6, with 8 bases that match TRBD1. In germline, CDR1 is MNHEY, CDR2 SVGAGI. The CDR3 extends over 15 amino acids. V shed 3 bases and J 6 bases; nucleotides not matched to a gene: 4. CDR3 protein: CASSYQGQVNSPLHF. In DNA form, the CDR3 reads TGTGCCAGCAGTTATCAGGGACAGGTTAATTCACCCCTCCACTTT.

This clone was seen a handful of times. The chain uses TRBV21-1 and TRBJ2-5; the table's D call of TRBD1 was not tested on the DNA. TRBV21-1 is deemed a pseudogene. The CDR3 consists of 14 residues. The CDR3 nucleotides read TGTGCCAGCTCCGCTGGACAGGGGGAAGAGACCCAGTACTTC. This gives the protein CASSAGQGEETQYF.

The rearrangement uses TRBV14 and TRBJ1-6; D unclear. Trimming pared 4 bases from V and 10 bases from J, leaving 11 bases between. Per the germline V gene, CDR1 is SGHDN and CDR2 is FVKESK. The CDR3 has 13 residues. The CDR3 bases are TGTGCCAGCAGCCCCATAGAGGGATCACCCCTCCACTTT. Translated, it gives CASSPIEGSPLHF.

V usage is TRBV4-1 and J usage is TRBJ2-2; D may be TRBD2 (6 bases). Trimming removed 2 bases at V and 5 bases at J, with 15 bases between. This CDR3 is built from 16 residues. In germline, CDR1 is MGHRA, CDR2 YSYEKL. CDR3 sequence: CASSQTLAKGTGELFF. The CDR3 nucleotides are TGCGCCAGCAGCCAAACTCTAGCGAAGGGGACCGGGGAGCTGTTTTTT.

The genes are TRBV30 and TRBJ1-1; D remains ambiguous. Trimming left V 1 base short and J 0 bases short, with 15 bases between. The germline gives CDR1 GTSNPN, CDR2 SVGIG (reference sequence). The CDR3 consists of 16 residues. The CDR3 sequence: CAWSEGIRRMNTEAFF. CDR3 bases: TGTGCCTGGAGTGAAGGGATTCGGAGGATGAACACTGAAGCTTTCTTT.

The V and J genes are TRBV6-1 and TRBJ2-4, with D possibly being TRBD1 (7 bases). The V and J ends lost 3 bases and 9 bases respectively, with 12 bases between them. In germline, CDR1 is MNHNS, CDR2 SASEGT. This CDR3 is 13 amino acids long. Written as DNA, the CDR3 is TGTGCCAGCAGTGAGCTCCAGGGGGGCATTCAGTACTTC. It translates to CASSELQGGIQYF.

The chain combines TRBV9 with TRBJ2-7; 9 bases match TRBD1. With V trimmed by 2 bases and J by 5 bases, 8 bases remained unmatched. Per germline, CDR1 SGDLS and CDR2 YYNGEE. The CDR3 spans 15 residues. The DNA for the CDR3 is TGTGCCAGCAGCGTCCTCGGGACAGGGAAGGACGAGCAGTACTTC. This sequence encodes CASSVLGTGKDEQYF.

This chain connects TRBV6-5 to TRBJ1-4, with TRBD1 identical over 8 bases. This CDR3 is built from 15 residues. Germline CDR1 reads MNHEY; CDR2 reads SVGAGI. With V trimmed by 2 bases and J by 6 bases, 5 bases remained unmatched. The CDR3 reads CASSYGTGGHEKLFF. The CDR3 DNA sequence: TGTGCCAGCAGTTACGGGACAGGCGGTCATGAAAAACTGTTTTTT.

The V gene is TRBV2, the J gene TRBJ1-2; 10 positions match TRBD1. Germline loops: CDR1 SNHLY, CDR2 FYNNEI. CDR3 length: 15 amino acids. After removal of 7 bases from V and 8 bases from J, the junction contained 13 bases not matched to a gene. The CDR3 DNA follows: TGTGCCAGCACCCAAATTCGACAGGGGGCAGGGGGCTACACCTTC. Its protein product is CASTQIRQGAGGYTF.

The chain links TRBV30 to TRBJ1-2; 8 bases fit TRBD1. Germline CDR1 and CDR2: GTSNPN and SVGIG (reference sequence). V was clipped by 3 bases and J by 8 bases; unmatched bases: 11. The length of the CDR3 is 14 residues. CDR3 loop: CAWSRDRKREGYTF. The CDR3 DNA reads TGTGCCTGGAGCCGGGACAGGAAACGAGAGGGCTACACCTTC.

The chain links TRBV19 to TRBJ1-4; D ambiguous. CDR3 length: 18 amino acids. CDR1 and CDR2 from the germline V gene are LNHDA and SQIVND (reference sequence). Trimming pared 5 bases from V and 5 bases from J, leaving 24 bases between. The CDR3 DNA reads TGTGCCAGTAGTGCCCGCGGGAGGGCGGCTTCGGCAAATGAAAAACTGTTTTTT. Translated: CASSARGRAASANEKLFF.

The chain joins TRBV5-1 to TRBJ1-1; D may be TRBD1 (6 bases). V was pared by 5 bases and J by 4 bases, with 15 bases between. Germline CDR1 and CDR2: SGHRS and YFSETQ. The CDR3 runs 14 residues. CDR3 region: CASRPQGRGTEAFF. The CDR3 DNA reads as TGCGCCAGCAGGCCCCAGGGGCGCGGCACTGAAGCTTTCTTT.

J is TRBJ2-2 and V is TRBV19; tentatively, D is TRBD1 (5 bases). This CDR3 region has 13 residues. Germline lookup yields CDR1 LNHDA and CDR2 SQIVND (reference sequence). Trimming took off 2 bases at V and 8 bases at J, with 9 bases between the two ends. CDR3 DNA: TGTGCCAGTAGTATACAGGGTCATGGGGAGCTGTTTTTT. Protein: CASSIQGHGELFF.

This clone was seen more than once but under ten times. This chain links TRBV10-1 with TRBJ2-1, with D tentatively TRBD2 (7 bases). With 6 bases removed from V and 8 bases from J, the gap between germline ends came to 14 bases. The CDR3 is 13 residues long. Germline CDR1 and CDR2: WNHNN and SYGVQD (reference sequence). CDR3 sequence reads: CASSRTGRDEQFF. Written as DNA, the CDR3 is TGCGCCAGCAGCCGAACAGGGAGGGATGAGCAGTTCTTC.